These 12 T cell receptor beta chains share one sample of origin, sequenced in a study of blood T cell repertoires in COVID-19. The assay was immunoSEQ multiplex PCR, and TCRdb's table has in-frame clones only and misses some. The sample contains 450,000 to 500,000 clones, approximately 83% of which appear only once. The sequenced sample was peripheral blood. Receptors originate from a human donor in a cohort sampled during active COVID-19.

This chain uses TRBV4-1 with TRBJ1-5; D might be TRBD1 (6 bases). This CDR3 is 15 amino acids long. Germline V gives CDR1 MGHRA, CDR2 YSYEKL. Between the trimmed V and J ends, which lost 0 bases and 6 bases, there was a span of 12 bases. CDR3 residues: CASSQENRVSQPQHF. CDR3 DNA sequence: TGCGCCAGCAGCCAAGAAAACAGGGTGAGTCAGCCCCAGCATTTT.

This clone came up a few times. The chain couples TRBV30 to TRBJ2-7; 7 nucleotides line up with TRBD2. Germline V lookup: CDR1 GTSNPN, CDR2 SVGIG (reference sequence). The CDR3 length is 15 residues. V shed 5 bases, J shed 0 bases, and the junction held 10 bases outside the gene matches. CDR3 amino acids: CAWSKAGARSYEQYF. The CDR3 region has the DNA TGTGCCTGGTCTAAGGCGGGAGCCCGCTCCTACGAGCAGTACTTC.

The genes are TRBV7-2 and TRBJ1-4; D is uncertain. Germline V gene data show CDR1 as SGHTA and CDR2 as FQGNSA. V was trimmed by 6 bases and J by 8 bases, leaving 13 bases between them. The CDR3 has 13 amino acids. The CDR3 protein is CASRRSGSEKLFF. The CDR3 coding sequence is TGTGCCAGCAGGCGATCGGGGAGCGAAAAACTGTTTTTT. Full variable domain (missing parts from reference TRBV7-2 and TRBJ1-4): GAGVSQSPSNKVTEKGKDVELRCDPISGHTALYWYRQSLGQGLEFLIYFQGNSAPDKSGLPSDRFSAERTGGSVSTLTIQRTQQEDSAVYLCASRRSGSEKLFFGSGTQLSVL.

The chain employs TRBV6-6 and TRBJ2-7, with 8 bases aligning to TRBD1. Trimming at V came to 8 bases and at J to 3 bases, leaving 3 bases not matched to a gene. This CDR3 is built from 12 residues. The germline V gene encodes CDR1 MNHNY and CDR2 SVGAGI (reference sequence). The CDR3 region is CASAGTGYEQYF. The CDR3, as DNA: TGTGCCAGCGCCGGGACAGGCTACGAGCAGTACTTC.

This chain joins TRBV7-9 and TRBJ2-1; D remains unclear. Germline V CDR1 and CDR2: SEHNR, FQNEAQ (reference sequence). Trimming shortened V by 3 bases and J by 12 bases, and 12 bases separated the two germline ends. The CDR3 has 12 amino acids. As DNA, the CDR3 is TGTGCCAGCAGCTTTCAACGAGGCGGGCAGTTCTTC. Protein sequence: CASSFQRGGQFF.

This sequence joins TRBV5-1 and TRBJ1-1; possibly TRBD1 for D (5 bases). With 7 bases removed from V and 5 bases from J, the gap between germline ends came to 27 bases. This CDR3 contains 17 residues. CDR1 is SGHRS, CDR2 YFSETQ, per germline. The CDR3, as DNA: TGCGCCAGCCTAGGGCAGGGATCCGGCGCCGGGAGAACTGAAGCTTTCTTT. This codes for CASLGQGSGAGRTEAFF.

The table lists this clone with a few counts. The chain links TRBV18 to TRBJ1-3, with D unresolved. Per the germline V gene, CDR1 is KGHSH and CDR2 is LQKENI. The CDR3 spans 17 residues. With 3 bases removed from V and 4 bases from J, the gap between germline ends came to 19 bases. The CDR3 DNA is TGTGCCAGCTCACCGGTAGGCCAGCAAGAAGCGGGAAACACCATATATTTT. Its protein is CASSPVGQQEAGNTIYF.

About this clone: The identical CDR3 is also encoded by other nucleotide sequences in the sample. The chain carries TRBV4-1 and TRBJ1-1; D is unresolved. V dropped 3 bases and J dropped 1 base, with 15 bases sitting between them. Germline V gene sequence: CDR1 MGHRA, CDR2 YSYEKL. The CDR3 contains 16 residues. The CDR3 region has the DNA TGCGCCAGCAGCCAGGTATTGGAACAGACGAACACTGAAGCTTTCTTT. Protein: CASSQVLEQTNTEAFF.

This chain uses TRBV7-8 with TRBJ1-2; 7 bases align to TRBD1. This CDR3 contains 17 residues. V trimming: 4 bases; J trimming: 5 bases; junction bases outside the gene matches: 16. The germline V gene has CDR1 SGHVS and CDR2 FQNEAQ. The CDR3, as DNA: TGTGCCAGCAGCTCGCTACCTCCGGGACAGCCGGGATATGGCTACACCTTC. It yields the protein CASSSLPPGQPGYGYTF.

The genes are TRBV18 and TRBJ1-4, with 7 bases fitting TRBD1. CDR3 length: 15 residues. The germline gives CDR1 KGHSH, CDR2 LQKENI. V was clipped by 3 bases and J by 7 bases; unmatched bases: 8. DNA of the CDR3: TGTGCCAGCTCACCCCGCGTCCAGGGGGGTGAAAAACTGTTTTTT. Protein product: CASSPRVQGGEKLFF.

Here the CDR3 DNA reads TGTGCCAGCAGCCCGGGACTAGCGGTAACTAATGAGCAGTTCTTC. Its translation: CASSPGLAVTNEQFF. The chain recombines TRBV11-3 with TRBJ2-1; 11 positions match TRBD2. CDR3 length: 15 residues. Germline loops: CDR1 SGHNT, CDR2 YENEEA. The junction had 7 bases not matched to a gene; V was cut back by 5 bases and J by 7 bases. The whole variable domain, remainder taken from reference TRBV11-3 and TRBJ2-1, is EAGVVQSPRYKIIEKKQPVAFWCNPISGHNTLYWYLQNLGQGPELLIRYENEEAVDDSQLPKDRFSAERLKGVDSTLKIQPAELGDSAVYLCASSPGLAVTNEQFFGPGTRLTVL.

Concerning this clone itself: Other DNA sequences of this sample code for an identical CDR3. The chain recombines TRBV11-2 with TRBJ1-1, with D uncertain. Germline V gene data show CDR1 as SGHAT and CDR2 as FQNNGV. Trimming removed 1 base at V and 0 bases at J, with 9 bases between. The CDR3 spans 15 residues. The CDR3 DNA sequence: TGTGCCAGCAGCTTAGTTGGAGGGCTGAACACTGAAGCTTTCTTT. Its translation is CASSLVGGLNTEAFF.